These 20 T cell receptor beta chains were all obtained from the same sample, sequenced in a study of T cells in Graves' hyperthyroidism and ophthalmopathy. What was amplified from RNA transcripts were TCR beta CDR3 regions. The HTBI primer set drove a first-round RT-PCR of the TCR CDR3. TCRdb recomputed calls from the multiplex PCR reads with MiXCR, one row per CDR3 protein. The data contain more than 500,000 distinct CDR3 sequences, 14% of them singletons. The sequenced sample was blood. These receptors originate from a middle-aged woman with Graves' hyperthyroidism.

This clonotype occurred many times. The V and J genes are TRBV6-1 and TRBJ1-1, with a possible D match to TRBD1 (6 bases). The CDR3 has 15 residues. CDR1 and CDR2 from the germline V gene are MNHNS and SASEGT. V was cut by 7 bases and J by 1 base, with 16 bases left in between. The CDR3 spells CASTRGAMGNTEAFF. The CDR3 DNA is TGTGCCAGCACCAGGGGCGCGATGGGGAACACTGAAGCTTTCTTT.

This clonotype has a count of ten or more. The chain has TRBV6-1 and TRBJ2-1; the match to TRBD1 covers 10 bases. Germline trimming cut 7 bases from V and 10 bases from J; bases unmatched to any gene: 10. Germline CDR1 and CDR2: MNHNS and SASEGT. The CDR3 extends over 14 amino acids. The chain's CDR3 is CASNAGTGDREQFF. CDR3 nucleotides: TGTGCCAGCAACGCCGGGACAGGGGATCGCGAGCAGTTCTTC.

This clonotype was picked up a small number of times. The chain couples TRBV10-3 to TRBJ2-2, with D perhaps matching TRBD1 (5 bases). The CDR3 sequence is 14 residues long. V gave up 4 bases and J gave up 3 bases, with 9 bases separating them. CDR1 is ENHRY and CDR2 is SYGVKD in the germline V gene. The CDR3 DNA follows: TGTGCCATCAGTGGACAGAGAGACACCGGGGAGCTGTTTTTT. It yields the protein CAISGQRDTGELFF.

Note on this clonotype: A much larger clone sits a single nucleotide away, making a read error possible. V is TRBV24-1 and J is TRBJ2-2, with D unresolved. Germline assignment: CDR1 KGHDR and CDR2 SFDVKD. The CDR3 consists of 14 residues. The V and J ends lost 5 bases and 4 bases respectively, with 10 bases between them. The CDR3: CATSGPWITGELFF. In DNA form, the CDR3 reads TGTGCCACCAGTGGCCCCTGGATCACCGGGGAGCTGTTTTTT.

There are many counts of this clonotype. The rearrangement links TRBV3-1 to TRBJ1-2; D call uncertain. Germline loops: CDR1 LGHDT, CDR2 YNNKEL (reference sequence). Trimming left V 4 bases short and J 6 bases short, with 12 bases between. This CDR3 comprises 13 residues. The CDR3 sequence is CASSLSGSDGYTF. The CDR3 coding sequence is TGTGCCAGCAGCCTTAGTGGGAGCGATGGCTACACCTTC.

This clonotype has a count of ten or more. The chain recombines TRBV11-2 with TRBJ2-7; possibly TRBD1 for D (5 bases). Trimming took off 1 base at V and 2 bases at J, with 15 bases between the two ends. CDR1 is SGHAT and CDR2 is FQNNGV in the germline V gene. The CDR3 contains 16 residues. The CDR3 protein is CASSLGPTARTYEQYF. CDR3 bases: TGTGCCAGCAGCTTAGGACCGACAGCCCGAACCTACGAGCAGTACTTC.

In this sample, this clonotype turned up many times. V and J are TRBV2 and TRBJ1-5; 7 bases map to TRBD1. This CDR3 has 13 residues. The germline V gene encodes CDR1 SNHLY and CDR2 FYNNEI. The V and J ends lost 6 bases and 4 bases, in that order; junction bases with no gene match: 3. The CDR3 DNA reads as TGTGCCAGCAGCGTACAGGGGAATCAGCCCCAGCATTTT. This codes for CASSVQGNQPQHF.

A note on this clonotype: A read error may account for a junction end that differs from germline. The chain uses TRBV11-2 and TRBJ2-5, with D perhaps matching TRBD2 (6 bases). Germline CDR1 is SGHAT and CDR2 is FQNNGV. This CDR3 comprises 14 residues. The DNA of the CDR3 is TGTGCCAGCAGCTTAGTGCGGGACCAAAAGACCCAGTACTTC. It translates to CASSLVRDQKTQYF.

J is TRBJ2-3 and V is TRBV5-4; D not resolved. Per the germline V gene, CDR1 is SGHNT and CDR2 is YYREEE (reference sequence). Trimming removed 3 bases from V and 0 bases from J, with 5 bases in between. The CDR3 runs 13 residues. CDR3 amino acids: CASSSVSTDTQYF. The CDR3 DNA follows: TGTGCCAGCAGCTCGGTTAGCACAGATACGCAGTATTTT. Supplemented by reference TRBV5-4 and TRBJ2-3, the full variable domain reads ETGVTQSPTHLIKTRGQQVTLRCSSQSGHNTVSWYQQALGQGPQFIFQYYREEENGRGNFPPRFSGLQFPNYSSELNVNALELDDSALYLCASSSVSTDTQYFGPGTRLTVL.

This clonotype was counted many times. The CDR3 nucleotides read TGTGCCAGCAGTTTATCCCAGGACAGGGTGAGGGAAAAACTGTTTTTT. Protein sequence: CASSLSQDRVREKLFF. The V and J genes are TRBV28 and TRBJ1-4; 8 bases map to TRBD1. This CDR3 is 16 amino acids long. Trimming took 1 base from V and 8 from J; bases not matched to a gene: 9. Germline assignment: CDR1 MDHEN and CDR2 SYDVKM.

This rearrangement joins TRBV6-4 to TRBJ1-1, with 9 bases lining up with TRBD1. The CDR3 is 16 amino acids. Trimming cost V 5 bases and J 3 bases; bases outside gene matches: 10. Germline V gives CDR1 MRHNA, CDR2 SNTAGT. The CDR3 reads CASSPNRGLGDTEAFF. CDR3 nucleotides: TGTGCCAGCAGTCCCAACAGGGGGCTCGGGGACACTGAAGCTTTCTTT.

This clonotype was observed many times. The chain has TRBV12-3 or TRBV12-4 and TRBJ2-7; 9 nucleotides match TRBD1. The CDR3 loop spans 14 amino acids. V lost 7 bases and J lost 5; bases outside the gene matches: 9. The CDR3 DNA is TGTGCCAGCACCCCCACAGGGGGCTTAGACGAGCAGTACTTC. This translates into CASTPTGGLDEQYF.

CDR3 region: CSTLGGGAKSEAFF. DNA of the CDR3: TGCAGCACCCTCGGGGGGGGCGCGAAAAGTGAAGCTTTCTTT. The genes are TRBV29-1 and TRBJ1-1, with D maybe TRBD1 (6 bases). V was cut by 8 bases and J by 7 bases, with 23 bases left in between. The CDR3 spans 14 residues. CDR1 SQVTM and CDR2 ANQGSEA come from the germline V gene. The full variable domain, completed using reference TRBV29-1 and TRBJ1-1, is SAVISQKPSRDICQRGTSLTIQCQVDSQVTMMFWYRQQPGQSLTLIATANQGSEATYESGFVIDKFPISRPNLTFSTLTVSNMSPEDSSIYLCSTLGGGAKSEAFFGQGTRLTVV.

This sequence joins TRBV9 and TRBJ2-1, with 11 bases that match TRBD2. After removal of 3 bases from V and 8 bases from J, the junction contained 10 bases not matched to a gene. The CDR3 spans 16 residues. The V gene's germline CDR1 is SGDLS and CDR2 YYNGEE. In nucleotides, the CDR3 is TGTGCCAGCAGCGGTAGCGGGAGGGCCCTACGGGATGAGCAGTTCTTC. Translation gives CASSGSGRALRDEQFF.

This clonotype was recorded many times. This CDR3 is CASSPKREGEQYF. CDR3 nucleotides: TGTGCCAGCAGTCCTAAGCGGGAGGGCGAGCAGTACTTC. The rearrangement uses TRBV27 and TRBJ2-7, with 10 positions matching TRBD2. Germline V gene sequence: CDR1 MNHEY, CDR2 SMNVEV (reference sequence). With V trimmed by 5 bases and J by 6 bases, 4 bases remained unmatched. The CDR3 has 13 amino acids.

This clonotype has at least ten counts. The genes are TRBV2 and TRBJ1-1, with D possibly matching TRBD1 (6 bases). V dropped 3 bases and J dropped 6 bases, with 14 bases sitting between them. CDR1 is SNHLY, CDR2 FYNNEI, per germline. The CDR3 consists of 14 residues. The CDR3 nucleotides are TGTGCCAGCAGTGACCCCCCAGGGGAGGCTGAAGCTTTCTTT. This translates into CASSDPPGEAEAFF.

This clonotype was counted between two and nine times. The junction shows a germline mismatch at one end, possibly a read error. The chain combines TRBV7-7 with TRBJ2-2; D may be TRBD1 (5 bases). The germline V gene has CDR1 SSHAT and CDR2 FNYEAQ (reference sequence). This CDR3 contains 14 residues. CDR3 sequence reads: CASSLVPGSGELFF. DNA of the CDR3: TGTGCTAGCAGCTTAGTTCCAGGGTCCGGGGAGCTGTTTTTT.

This clonotype has just a few counts. This sequence joins TRBV19 and TRBJ1-1; 7 bases line up with TRBD1. This CDR3 contains 14 residues. Germline V gene lookup returns CDR1 LNHDA and CDR2 SQIVND (reference sequence). The V and J ends lost 5 bases and 4 bases, in that order; junction bases with no gene match: 7. The CDR3 nucleotides read TGTGCCAGTAGTGCCCGACAGGGAGCCACTGAAGCTTTCTTT. Protein product: CASSARQGATEAFF.

The chain employs TRBV6-6 and TRBJ2-7, with 7 bases fitting TRBD1. J was trimmed by 2 bases and V by 6 bases; bases with no gene match: 7. Germline V gene lookup returns CDR1 MNHNY and CDR2 SVGAGI (reference sequence). The CDR3 is 14 residues long. The chain's CDR3 is CASSRTGTAYEQYF. CDR3 bases: TGTGCCAGCAGCAGAACCGGGACAGCCTACGAGCAGTACTTC.

This clonotype has a count of ten or more. The chain combines TRBV30 with TRBJ2-7; D gene unclear. Trimming shortened V by 1 base and J by 0 bases, and 10 bases separated the two germline ends. The CDR3 is made up of 14 amino acids. Looked up from germline, CDR1 is GTSNPN and CDR2 is SVGIG (reference sequence). This chain's CDR3 is CAWSELISSYEQYF. In DNA, the CDR3 is TGTGCCTGGAGTGAACTAATTAGCTCCTACGAGCAGTACTTC.